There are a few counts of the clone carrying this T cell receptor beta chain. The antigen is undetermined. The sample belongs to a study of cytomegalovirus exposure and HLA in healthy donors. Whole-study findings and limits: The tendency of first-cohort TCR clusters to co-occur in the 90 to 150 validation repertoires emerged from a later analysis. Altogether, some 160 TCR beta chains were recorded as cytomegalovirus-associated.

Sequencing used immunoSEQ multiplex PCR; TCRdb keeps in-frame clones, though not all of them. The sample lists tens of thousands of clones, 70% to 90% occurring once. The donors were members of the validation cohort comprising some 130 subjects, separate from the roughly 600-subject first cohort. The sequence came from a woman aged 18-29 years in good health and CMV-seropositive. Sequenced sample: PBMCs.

The CDR3 sequence is CASSVSWSGGIQETQYF. In nucleotides, the CDR3 is TGTGCCAGCAGCGTAAGCTGGAGCGGGGGGATCCAAGAGACCCAGTACTTC. V usage is TRBV9 and J usage is TRBJ2-5; TRBD2 matches at 9 bases. The ends lost 1 base at V and 1 base at J; junction bases unmatched: 8. CDR1 is SGDLS, CDR2 YYNGEE, per germline. The CDR3 spans 17 residues.